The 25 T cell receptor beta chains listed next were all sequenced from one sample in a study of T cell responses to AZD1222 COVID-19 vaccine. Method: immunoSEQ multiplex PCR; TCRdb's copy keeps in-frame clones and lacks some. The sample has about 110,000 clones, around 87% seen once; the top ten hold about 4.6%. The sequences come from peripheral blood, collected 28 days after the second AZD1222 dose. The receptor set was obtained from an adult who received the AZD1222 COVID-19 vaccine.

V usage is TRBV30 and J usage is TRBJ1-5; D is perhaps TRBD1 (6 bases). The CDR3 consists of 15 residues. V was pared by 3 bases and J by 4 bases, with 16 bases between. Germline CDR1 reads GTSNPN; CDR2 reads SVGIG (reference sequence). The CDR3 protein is CAWRIGGLSNQPQHF. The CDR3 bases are TGTGCCTGGAGGATCGGGGGGCTCTCGAATCAGCCCCAGCATTTT.

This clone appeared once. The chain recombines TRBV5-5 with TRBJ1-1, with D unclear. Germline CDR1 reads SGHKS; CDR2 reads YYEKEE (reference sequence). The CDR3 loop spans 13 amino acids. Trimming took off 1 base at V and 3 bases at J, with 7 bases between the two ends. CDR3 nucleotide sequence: TGTGCCAGCAGCTTGTTCACGGACACTGAAGCTTTCTTT. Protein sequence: CASSLFTDTEAFF.

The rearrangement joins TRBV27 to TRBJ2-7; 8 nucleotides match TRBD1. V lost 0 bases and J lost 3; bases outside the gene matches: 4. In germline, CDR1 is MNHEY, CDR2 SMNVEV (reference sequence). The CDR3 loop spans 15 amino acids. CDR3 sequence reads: CASSLSDRGNYEQYF. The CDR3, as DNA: TGTGCCAGCAGTTTATCTGACAGGGGCAACTACGAGCAGTACTTC.

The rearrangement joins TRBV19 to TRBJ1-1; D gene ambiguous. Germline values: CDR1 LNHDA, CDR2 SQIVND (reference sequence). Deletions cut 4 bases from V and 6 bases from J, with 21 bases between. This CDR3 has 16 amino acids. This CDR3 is CASSSISVGLNAEAFF. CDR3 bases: TGTGCCAGTAGTAGTATCTCAGTGGGCCTAAACGCTGAAGCTTTCTTT.

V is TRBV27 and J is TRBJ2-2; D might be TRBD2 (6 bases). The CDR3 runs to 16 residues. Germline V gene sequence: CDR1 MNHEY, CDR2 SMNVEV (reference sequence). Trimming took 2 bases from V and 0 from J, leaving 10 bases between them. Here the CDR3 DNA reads TGTGCCAGCAGTTTAGGACGGGGGACGAACACCGGGGAGCTGTTTTTT. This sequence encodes CASSLGRGTNTGELFF.

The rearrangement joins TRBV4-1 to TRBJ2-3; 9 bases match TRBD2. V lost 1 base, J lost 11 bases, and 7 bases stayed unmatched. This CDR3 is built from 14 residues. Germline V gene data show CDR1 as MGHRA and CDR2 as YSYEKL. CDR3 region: CASSQGVTSGGQYF. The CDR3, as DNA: TGCGCCAGCAGCCAAGGGGTGACTAGCGGTGGGCAGTATTTT.

CDR3 bases: TGTGCCAGCAGCTTGAGGGGGATATACACTGAAGCTTTCTTT. It codes for CASSLRGIYTEAFF. The rearrangement links TRBV5-6 to TRBJ1-1, with D possibly matching TRBD1 (6 bases). CDR3 length: 14 amino acids. Trimming shortened V by 1 base and J by 3 bases, and 10 bases separated the two germline ends. The germline gives CDR1 SGHDT, CDR2 YYEEEE.

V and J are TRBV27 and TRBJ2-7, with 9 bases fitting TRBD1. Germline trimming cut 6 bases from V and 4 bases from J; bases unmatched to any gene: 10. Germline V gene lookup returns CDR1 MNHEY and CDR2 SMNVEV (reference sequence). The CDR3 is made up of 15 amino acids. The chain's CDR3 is CASRPGDRAGYEQYF. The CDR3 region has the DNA TGTGCCAGCAGACCCGGGGACAGGGCTGGATACGAGCAGTACTTC.

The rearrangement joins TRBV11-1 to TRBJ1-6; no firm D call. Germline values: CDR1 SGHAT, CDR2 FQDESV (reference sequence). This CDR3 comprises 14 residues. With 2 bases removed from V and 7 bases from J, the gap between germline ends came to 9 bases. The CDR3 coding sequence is TGTGCCAGCAGCTTATCCCCGCGCAATTCACCCCTCCACTTT. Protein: CASSLSPRNSPLHF.

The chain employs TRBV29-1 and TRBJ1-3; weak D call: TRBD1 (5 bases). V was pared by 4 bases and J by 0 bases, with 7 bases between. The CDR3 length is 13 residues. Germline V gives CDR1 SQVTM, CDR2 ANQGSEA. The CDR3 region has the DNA TGCAGCGTTGGGGACCCCTCTGGAAACACCATATATTTT. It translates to CSVGDPSGNTIYF.

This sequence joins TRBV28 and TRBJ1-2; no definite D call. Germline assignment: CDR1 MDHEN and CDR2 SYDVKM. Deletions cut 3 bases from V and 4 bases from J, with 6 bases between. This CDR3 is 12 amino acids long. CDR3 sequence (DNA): TGTGCCAGCAGTTTGGGGTTCTATGGCTACACCTTC. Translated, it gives CASSLGFYGYTF.

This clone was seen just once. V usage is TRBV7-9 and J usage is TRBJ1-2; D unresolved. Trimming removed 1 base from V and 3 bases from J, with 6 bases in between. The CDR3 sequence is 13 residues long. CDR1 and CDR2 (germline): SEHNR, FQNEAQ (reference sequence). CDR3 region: CASSLDPYYGYTF. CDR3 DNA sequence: TGTGCCAGCAGCTTAGATCCTTACTATGGCTACACCTTC. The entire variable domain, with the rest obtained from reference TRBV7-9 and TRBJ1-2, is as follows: DTGVSQNPRHKITKRGQNVTFRCDPISEHNRLYWYRQTLGQGPEFLTYFQNEAQLEKSRLLSDRFSAERPKGSFSTLEIQRTEQGDSAMYLCASSLDPYYGYTFGSGTRLTVV.

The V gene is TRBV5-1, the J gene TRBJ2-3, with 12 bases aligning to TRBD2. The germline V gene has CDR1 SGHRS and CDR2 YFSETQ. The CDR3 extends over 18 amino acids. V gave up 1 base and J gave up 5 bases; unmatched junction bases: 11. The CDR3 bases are TGCGCCAGCAGCTTGAAAGGAACTAGCGGGGGGCGAATAGATACGCAGTATTTT. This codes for CASSLKGTSGGRIDTQYF.

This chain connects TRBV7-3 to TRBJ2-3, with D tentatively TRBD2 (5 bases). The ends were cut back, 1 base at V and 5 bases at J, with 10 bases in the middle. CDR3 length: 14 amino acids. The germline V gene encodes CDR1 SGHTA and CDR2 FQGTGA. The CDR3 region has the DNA TGTGCCAGCAGCTTAAACGGGGTTCGAGATACGCAGTATTTT. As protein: CASSLNGVRDTQYF.

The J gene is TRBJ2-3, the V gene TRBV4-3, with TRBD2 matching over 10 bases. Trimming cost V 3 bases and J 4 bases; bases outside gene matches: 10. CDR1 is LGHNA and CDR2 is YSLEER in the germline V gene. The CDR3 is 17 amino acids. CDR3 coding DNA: TGCGCCAGCAGCCAGGGGCCAGCGGGGGGGAGGGCAGATACGCAGTATTTT. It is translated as CASSQGPAGGRADTQYF.

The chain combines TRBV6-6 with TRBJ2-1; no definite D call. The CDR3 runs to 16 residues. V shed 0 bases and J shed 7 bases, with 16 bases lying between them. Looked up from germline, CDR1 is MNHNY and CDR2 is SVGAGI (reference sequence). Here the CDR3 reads CASSYSIRFARNEQFF. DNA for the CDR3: TGTGCCAGCAGTTACTCGATTCGTTTTGCGCGGAATGAGCAGTTCTTC.

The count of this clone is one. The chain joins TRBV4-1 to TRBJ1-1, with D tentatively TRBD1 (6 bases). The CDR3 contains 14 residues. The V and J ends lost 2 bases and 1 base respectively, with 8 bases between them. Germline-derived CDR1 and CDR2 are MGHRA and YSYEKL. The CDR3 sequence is CASSQRTANTEAFF. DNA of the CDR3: TGCGCCAGCAGCCAACGGACAGCGAACACTGAAGCTTTCTTT.

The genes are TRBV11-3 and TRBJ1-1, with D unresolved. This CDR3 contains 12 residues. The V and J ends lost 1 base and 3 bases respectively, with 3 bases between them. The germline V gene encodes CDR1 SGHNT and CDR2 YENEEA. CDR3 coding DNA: TGTGCCAGCAGCTTAGGGGACACTGAAGCTTTCTTT. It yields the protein CASSLGDTEAFF.

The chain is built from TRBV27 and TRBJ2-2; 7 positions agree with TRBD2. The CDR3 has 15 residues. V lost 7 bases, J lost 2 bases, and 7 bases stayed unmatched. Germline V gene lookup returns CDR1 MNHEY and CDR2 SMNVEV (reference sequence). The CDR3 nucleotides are TGTGCCAGCACCGTAGCGGGTCTTAACACCGGGGAGCTGTTTTTT. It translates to CASTVAGLNTGELFF.

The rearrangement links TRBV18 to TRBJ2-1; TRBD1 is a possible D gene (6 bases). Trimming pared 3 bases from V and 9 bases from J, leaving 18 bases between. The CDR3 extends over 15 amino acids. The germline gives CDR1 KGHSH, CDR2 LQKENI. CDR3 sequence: CASSPQGPPDSEQFF. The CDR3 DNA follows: TGTGCCAGCTCACCCCAAGGACCGCCGGACAGTGAGCAGTTCTTC.

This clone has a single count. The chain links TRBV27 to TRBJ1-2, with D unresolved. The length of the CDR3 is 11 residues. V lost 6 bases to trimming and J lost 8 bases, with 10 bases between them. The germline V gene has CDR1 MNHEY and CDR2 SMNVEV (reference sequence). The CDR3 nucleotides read TGTGCCAGCAGGGCTCGTGGCGGCTACACCTTC. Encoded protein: CASRARGGYTF.

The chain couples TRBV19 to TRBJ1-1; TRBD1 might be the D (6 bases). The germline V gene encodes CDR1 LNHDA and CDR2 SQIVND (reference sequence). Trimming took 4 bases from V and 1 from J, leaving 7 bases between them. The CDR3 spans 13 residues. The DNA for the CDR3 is TGTGCCAGTAGTACGACAGGGAACACTGAAGCTTTCTTT. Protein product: CASSTTGNTEAFF.

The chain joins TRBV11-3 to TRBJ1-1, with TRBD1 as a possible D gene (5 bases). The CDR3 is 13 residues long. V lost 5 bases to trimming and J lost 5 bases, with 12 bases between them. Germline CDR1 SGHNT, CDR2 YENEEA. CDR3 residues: CASSPRGGTEAFF. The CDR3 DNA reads TGTGCCAGCAGCCCCCGGGGGGGGACTGAAGCTTTCTTT.

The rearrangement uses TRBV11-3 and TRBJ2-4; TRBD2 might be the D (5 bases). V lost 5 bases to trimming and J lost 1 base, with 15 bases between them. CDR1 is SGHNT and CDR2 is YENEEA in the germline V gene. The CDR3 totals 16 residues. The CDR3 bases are TGTGCCAGCAGCCCTGACGGGGATCGGGCCAAAAACATTCAGTACTTC. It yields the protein CASSPDGDRAKNIQYF.

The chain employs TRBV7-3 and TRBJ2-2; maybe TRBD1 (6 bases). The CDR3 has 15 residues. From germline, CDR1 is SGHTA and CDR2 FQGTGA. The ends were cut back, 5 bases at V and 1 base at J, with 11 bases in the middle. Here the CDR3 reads CASSAGVGNTGELFF. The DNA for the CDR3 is TGTGCCAGCAGCGCAGGGGTAGGGAACACCGGGGAGCTGTTTTTT.